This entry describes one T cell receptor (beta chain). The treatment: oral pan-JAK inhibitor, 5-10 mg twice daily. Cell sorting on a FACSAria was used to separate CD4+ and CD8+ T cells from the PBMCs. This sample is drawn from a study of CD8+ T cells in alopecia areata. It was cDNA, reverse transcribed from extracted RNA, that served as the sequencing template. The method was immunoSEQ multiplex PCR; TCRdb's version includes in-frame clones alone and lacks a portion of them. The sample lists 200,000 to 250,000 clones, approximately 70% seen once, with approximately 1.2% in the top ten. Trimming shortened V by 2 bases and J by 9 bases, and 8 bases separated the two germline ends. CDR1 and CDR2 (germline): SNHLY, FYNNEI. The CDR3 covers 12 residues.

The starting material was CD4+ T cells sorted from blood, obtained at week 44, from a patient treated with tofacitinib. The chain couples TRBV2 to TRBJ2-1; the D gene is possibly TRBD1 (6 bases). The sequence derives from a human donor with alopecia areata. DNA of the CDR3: TGTGCCAGCAGTGAAACCAGGGGTGAGCAGTTCTTC. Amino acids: CASSETRGEQFF.